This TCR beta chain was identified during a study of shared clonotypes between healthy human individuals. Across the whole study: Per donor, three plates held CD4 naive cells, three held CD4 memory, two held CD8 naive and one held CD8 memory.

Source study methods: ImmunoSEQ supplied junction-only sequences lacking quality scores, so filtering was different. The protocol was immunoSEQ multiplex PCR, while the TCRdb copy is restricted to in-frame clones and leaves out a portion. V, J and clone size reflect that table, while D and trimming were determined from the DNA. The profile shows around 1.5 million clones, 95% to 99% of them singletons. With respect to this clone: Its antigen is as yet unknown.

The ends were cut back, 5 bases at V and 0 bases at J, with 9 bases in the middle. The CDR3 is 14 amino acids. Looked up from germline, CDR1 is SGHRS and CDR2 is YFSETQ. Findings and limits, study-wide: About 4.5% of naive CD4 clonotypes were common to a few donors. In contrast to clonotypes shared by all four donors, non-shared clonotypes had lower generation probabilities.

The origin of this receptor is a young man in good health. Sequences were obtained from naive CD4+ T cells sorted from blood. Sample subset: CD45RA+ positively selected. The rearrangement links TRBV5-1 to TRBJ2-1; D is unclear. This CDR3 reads CASSEFPSYNEQFF. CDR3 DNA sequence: TGCGCCAGCAGTGAATTCCCCTCCTACAATGAGCAGTTCTTC.